This T cell receptor (beta chain) emerged from a study of T cell responses to AZD1222 COVID-19 vaccine. Study outcomes and limitations: Only a handful of people who got AZD1222 tested seropositive at baseline.

Unmatched junction bases numbered 6, after V lost 0 bases and J lost 8 bases. Per germline, CDR1 SGHRS and CDR2 YFSETQ. This CDR3 comprises 14 residues. In regard to this clone: The antigen is not known.

The table came from immunoSEQ multiplex PCR; TCRdb's copy has only in-frame clones and leaves some out. Among about 140,000 clones, 75% to 90% were seen once, and the ten largest hold roughly 4%. The input for sequencing was peripheral blood, taken on day 0 of AZD1222 vaccination. This receptor was identified in an adult in good health. This chain joins TRBV5-1 and TRBJ1-2, with TRBD1 matching over 8 bases. The CDR3 nucleotides are TGCGCCAGCAGCTTGGCCCAGGGGGCAGGGGGCTACACCTTC. Protein sequence: CASSLAQGAGGYTF.